These 32 T cell receptor beta chains originate from one sample sequenced in a study of T cell changes during pregnancy in multiple sclerosis. Measured with immunoSEQ multiplex PCR; TCRdb has only the in-frame clones, and not every one. Among roughly 85,000 clones listed, 80% to 95% were seen once. Sequenced material: peripheral blood, taken in the first trimester of pregnancy. All receptors come from a female donor with multiple sclerosis, enrolled in a pregnancy study.

This clone occurred once. V usage is TRBV9 and J usage is TRBJ2-3; D perhaps matches TRBD2 (5 bases). Germline assignment: CDR1 SGDLS and CDR2 YYNGEE. The CDR3 covers 15 residues. Trimming removed 1 base at V and 0 bases at J, with 9 bases between. The CDR3 spells CASSVLGKSTDTQYF. The CDR3 DNA reads as TGTGCCAGCAGCGTACTCGGGAAGAGCACAGATACGCAGTATTTT.

This clone was seen only once. The V gene is TRBV5-6, the J gene TRBJ2-7; 7 bases are a match to TRBD1. V was clipped by 4 bases and J by 0 bases; unmatched bases: 7. Germline lookup yields CDR1 SGHDT and CDR2 YYEEEE. This CDR3 contains 15 residues. The CDR3 region is CASSLGQEPSYEQYF. Here the CDR3 DNA reads TGTGCCAGCAGCCTAGGACAGGAACCCTCCTACGAGCAGTACTTC.

The chain uses TRBV6-1 and TRBJ2-7, with no clear D. Trimming left V 7 bases short and J 6 bases short, with 10 bases between. Germline-derived CDR1 and CDR2 are MNHNS and SASEGT. The CDR3 spans 11 residues. In nucleotides, the CDR3 is TGTGCCAGCAATCCGACTGGCGAGCAGTACTTC. Its translation: CASNPTGEQYF.

This clone was seen only a few times. This chain connects TRBV10-3 to TRBJ1-6, with 7 bases fitting TRBD1. The CDR3 has 14 amino acids. Germline CDR1 ENHRY, CDR2 SYGVKD. V trimming: 7 bases; J trimming: 5 bases; junction bases outside the gene matches: 5. The chain's CDR3 is CAITDRADNSPLHF. The DNA of the CDR3 is TGTGCCATCACCGACAGGGCCGATAATTCACCCCTCCACTTT.

This chain joins TRBV4-3 and TRBJ2-5; the match to TRBD2 covers 14 bases. The CDR3 runs to 20 residues. The V gene's germline CDR1 is LGHNA and CDR2 YSLEER. The J segment lost 0 bases and the V segment lost 1 base, leaving 10 bases of the junction unmatched. This chain's CDR3 is CASSQGTSGGSSVYQETQYF. CDR3 DNA sequence: TGCGCCAGCAGCCAAGGGACTAGCGGGGGGTCCTCCGTTTACCAAGAGACCCAGTACTTC.

Worth noting for this clone: One end of the junction fails to match germline, which may point to a read error. The rearrangement links TRBV7-9 to TRBJ1-1, with D possibly being TRBD1 (6 bases). Germline V gene lookup returns CDR1 SEHNR and CDR2 FQNEAQ (reference sequence). The CDR3 sequence is 14 residues long. CDR3 sequence: CASSLAHRPQGFGF. CDR3 bases: TGTGCCAGCAGCTTAGCGCACCGGCCCCAGGGGTTTGGGTTT.

J is TRBJ2-7 and V is TRBV6-1; the match to TRBD1 covers 7 bases. This CDR3 is 16 amino acids long. Germline-derived CDR1 and CDR2 are MNHNS and SASEGT. V was clipped by 4 bases and J by 6 bases; unmatched bases: 15. The chain's CDR3 is CASSGGPVQGFFEQYF. The CDR3, as DNA: TGTGCCAGCAGTGGAGGTCCGGTACAGGGGTTTTTCGAGCAGTACTTC.

V usage is TRBV30 and J usage is TRBJ2-3, with D perhaps matching TRBD1 (5 bases). Germline values: CDR1 GTSNPN, CDR2 SVGIG (reference sequence). Trimming took 1 base from V and 4 from J, leaving 12 bases between them. The CDR3 has 14 residues. The CDR3 loop is CAWSATWTSDTQYF. CDR3 nucleotides: TGTGCCTGGAGTGCAACGTGGACATCAGATACGCAGTATTTT.

CDR3 in DNA: TGTGCCACAAGTGGATTGCGGGGGAACTACGAGCAGTACTTC. Its protein product is CATSGLRGNYEQYF. J is TRBJ2-7 and V is TRBV11-2; 7 bases agree with TRBD2. V lost 10 bases to trimming and J lost 3 bases; unmatched junction nucleotides: 12. The CDR3 sequence is 14 residues long. Germline V gene lookup returns CDR1 SGHAT and CDR2 FQNNGV.

The chain joins TRBV7-9 to TRBJ1-1; the D gene is possibly TRBD1 (6 bases). CDR1 and CDR2 (germline): SEHNR, FQNEAQ (reference sequence). The CDR3 runs 14 residues. Trimming cost V 5 bases and J 2 bases, with 12 bases left between them. The CDR3 DNA reads as TGTGCCAGCAGCCCTTGGACAGATAACACTGAAGCTTTCTTT. Translated: CASSPWTDNTEAFF.

V gene TRBV5-1 combines with J gene TRBJ1-2; 7 bases map to TRBD1. V was pared by 4 bases and J by 8 bases, with 20 bases of the junction left unmatched. This CDR3 comprises 17 residues. From germline, CDR1 is SGHRS and CDR2 YFSETQ. The CDR3 DNA follows: TGCGCCAGCAGCCCGGCCCCAAACAGGGGTGAAACGGGGGGCTACACCTTC. It is translated as CASSPAPNRGETGGYTF.

The DNA of the CDR3 is TGTGCCAGCAGCTTGGGGGGCAGGAACACTGAAGCTTTCTTT. It is translated as CASSLGGRNTEAFF. This rearrangement joins TRBV5-6 to TRBJ1-1, with a weak D call TRBD1 (5 bases). In germline, CDR1 is SGHDT, CDR2 YYEEEE. Trimming left V 0 bases short and J 1 base short, with 7 bases between. The CDR3 extends over 14 amino acids.

This chain connects TRBV19 to TRBJ2-4, with 9 bases lining up with TRBD2. Trimming at V came to 6 bases and at J to 7 bases, leaving 7 bases not matched to a gene. Germline CDR1 LNHDA, CDR2 SQIVND (reference sequence). The CDR3 runs 14 residues. The CDR3 sequence: CASSLAGWYNIQYF. The CDR3 bases are TGTGCCAGTAGCCTAGCGGGGTGGTATAACATTCAGTACTTC.

Only a few counts were recorded for this clone. V gene TRBV6-1 combines with J gene TRBJ2-1; weak D call: TRBD1 (5 bases). V was trimmed by 1 base and J by 6 bases, leaving 13 bases between them. Germline V gives CDR1 MNHNS, CDR2 SASEGT. This CDR3 comprises 15 residues. The CDR3 DNA is TGTGCCAGCAGTGAAGTGGTAGGGGAAAGCAATGAGCAGTTCTTC. Translation gives CASSEVVGESNEQFF.

The chain uses TRBV10-3 and TRBJ1-1; D perhaps matches TRBD1 (5 bases). This CDR3 is built from 14 residues. CDR1 and CDR2 (germline): ENHRY, SYGVKD. V was clipped by 6 bases and J by 0 bases, with 11 bases between them. The CDR3 is CAIRPTDMNTEAFF. CDR3 DNA sequence: TGTGCCATCAGACCGACAGATATGAACACTGAAGCTTTCTTT.

The chain uses TRBV7-6 and TRBJ1-2, with 7 nucleotides matching TRBD1. The CDR3 extends over 14 amino acids. CDR1 and CDR2 from the germline V gene are SGHVS and FNYEAQ. Trimming removed 5 bases from V and 1 base from J; junction bases left unmatched: 4. This CDR3 is CASSPPGGNYGYTF. DNA of the CDR3: TGTGCCAGCAGCCCGCCAGGGGGTAACTATGGCTACACCTTC.

This clone occurred a few times. The rearrangement uses TRBV19 and TRBJ1-3, with 9 bases aligning to TRBD1. Germline V CDR1 and CDR2: LNHDA, SQIVND (reference sequence). V was clipped by 2 bases and J by 4 bases; unmatched bases: 9. There are 17 residues in the CDR3. DNA for the CDR3: TGTGCCAGTAGTATATCTACAGGGGGCAATTTGGGAAACACCATATATTTT. Protein product: CASSISTGGNLGNTIYF.

This CDR3 is CASNRGLAGGSYNEQFF. DNA for the CDR3: TGTGCCAGCAATCGGGGACTAGCGGGAGGCTCCTACAATGAGCAGTTCTTC. The chain is built from TRBV25-1 and TRBJ2-1; 15 bases are shared with TRBD2. CDR1 and CDR2 (germline): MGHDK, SYGVNS. This CDR3 region has 17 residues. Germline trimming cut 7 bases from V and 0 bases from J; bases unmatched to any gene: 4.

The chain joins TRBV9 to TRBJ1-2; D not resolved. The CDR3 contains 16 residues. Trimming cost V 0 bases and J 1 base, with 13 bases left between them. The germline V gene has CDR1 SGDLS and CDR2 YYNGEE. This CDR3 reads CASSVGPSGHNYGYTF. The CDR3 bases are TGTGCCAGCAGCGTAGGCCCCTCGGGTCATAACTATGGCTACACCTTC.

The chain carries TRBV18 and TRBJ2-2; D gene ambiguous. The V and J ends lost 10 bases and 0 bases respectively, with 9 bases between them. The CDR3 sequence is 13 residues long. Germline-derived CDR1 and CDR2 are KGHSH and LQKENI. The CDR3 loop is CATNSPNTGELFF. The CDR3 DNA is TGTGCCACCAACAGTCCGAACACCGGGGAGCTGTTTTTT.

The rearrangement uses TRBV28 and TRBJ1-5; TRBD1 matches 7 bases. The CDR3 runs 14 residues. Trimming cost V 6 bases and J 2 bases; bases outside gene matches: 4. CDR1 and CDR2 from the germline V gene are MDHEN and SYDVKM. CDR3 nucleotide sequence: TGTGCCAGCAGACGAGGACAGGGCAATCAGCCCCAGCATTTT. Translation: CASRRGQGNQPQHF.

V usage is TRBV5-6 and J usage is TRBJ2-1; tentatively, D is TRBD2 (5 bases). There are 15 residues in the CDR3. The V end lost 1 base, the J end lost 8 bases, and 16 bases lay between the germline ends. Germline V gene data show CDR1 as SGHDT and CDR2 as YYEEEE. This CDR3 reads CASSLKTTRRDEQFF. As DNA, the CDR3 is TGTGCCAGCAGCTTGAAGACTACCCGGCGGGATGAGCAGTTCTTC.

This sequence joins TRBV28 and TRBJ2-7, with D uncertain. The CDR3 sequence is 12 residues long. Germline V CDR1 and CDR2: MDHEN, SYDVKM. The germline V and J ends were trimmed by 7 bases and 0 bases, with 7 bases remaining between them. CDR3 amino acids: CASTWSSYEQYF. In DNA form, the CDR3 reads TGTGCCAGCACATGGAGCTCCTACGAGCAGTACTTC.

The rearrangement joins TRBV29-1 to TRBJ2-1, with 11 nucleotides matching TRBD1. The CDR3 length is 15 residues. Germline V gene data show CDR1 as SQVTM and CDR2 as ANQGSEA. V shed 4 bases and J 4 bases; nucleotides not matched to a gene: 6. The DNA for the CDR3 is TGCAGCGTTGCTATGGGACAGGGGGTATACAATGAGCAGTTCTTC. Protein sequence: CSVAMGQGVYNEQFF.

This chain links TRBV19 with TRBJ1-1; D ambiguous. V lost 5 bases, J lost 2 bases, and 18 bases lay in between. Germline values: CDR1 LNHDA, CDR2 SQIVND (reference sequence). This CDR3 has 16 residues. The CDR3 spells CASSPTPNRQNTEAFF. The CDR3 DNA reads TGTGCCAGTAGTCCCACCCCTAATCGACAAAACACTGAAGCTTTCTTT.

The chain recombines TRBV29-1 with TRBJ2-2, with 8 bases aligning to TRBD2. This CDR3 has 16 amino acids. Per the germline V gene, CDR1 is SQVTM and CDR2 is ANQGSEA. V trimming: 4 bases; J trimming: 4 bases; junction bases outside the gene matches: 11. The CDR3 sequence is CSVGPTRGRRTGELFF. In DNA form, the CDR3 reads TGCAGCGTTGGCCCCACCCGCGGGAGGCGCACCGGGGAGCTGTTTTTT.

V and J are TRBV25-1 and TRBJ1-4; D is ambiguous. Trimming shortened V by 2 bases and J by 8 bases, and 3 bases separated the two germline ends. The CDR3 extends over 11 amino acids. The germline gives CDR1 MGHDK, CDR2 SYGVNS. The CDR3 loop is CASSELEKLFF. The CDR3 nucleotides are TGTGCCAGCAGTGAACTGGAAAAACTGTTTTTT.

The rearrangement joins TRBV28 to TRBJ2-7; D gene ambiguous. V dropped 7 bases and J dropped 2 bases, with 9 bases sitting between them. The germline V gene has CDR1 MDHEN and CDR2 SYDVKM. The CDR3 length is 12 residues. CDR3 bases: TGTGCCAGCAACCCAGGCCCCTACGAGCAGTACTTC. This sequence encodes CASNPGPYEQYF.

The chain carries TRBV7-2 and TRBJ2-1, with TRBD2 matching 13 bases. V lost 1 base and J lost 8; bases outside the gene matches: 5. Germline CDR1 reads SGHTA; CDR2 reads FQGNSA. The CDR3 is made up of 16 amino acids. The CDR3 DNA is TGTGCCAGCAGCTTAGGGACTAGCGGGGGATCCCATGAGCAGTTCTTC. Amino acid sequence: CASSLGTSGGSHEQFF.

The chain joins TRBV28 to TRBJ1-1, with D perhaps TRBD1 (6 bases). Germline V gene data show CDR1 as MDHEN and CDR2 as SYDVKM. V lost 3 bases to trimming and J lost 3 bases, with 8 bases between them. This CDR3 is built from 13 residues. CDR3 residues: CASSFNRDTEAFF. The CDR3 nucleotides read TGTGCCAGCAGTTTCAACAGGGACACTGAAGCTTTCTTT.

This chain joins TRBV2 and TRBJ1-5, with 7 bases matching TRBD1. Germline V lookup: CDR1 SNHLY, CDR2 FYNNEI. Losses at the gene ends were 2 bases for V and 9 bases for J; bases not matched to a gene: 10. The CDR3 is 15 residues long. CDR3: CASSESRGARRPQHF. CDR3 in DNA: TGTGCCAGCAGTGAATCCAGGGGGGCCCGTAGGCCCCAGCATTTT. Drawing the rest from reference TRBV2 and TRBJ1-5, the complete variable domain is EPEVTQTPSHQVTQMGQEVILRCVPISNHLYFYWYRQILGQKVEFLVSFYNNEISEKSEIFDDQFSVERPDGSNFTLKIRSTKLEDSAMYFCASSESRGARRPQHFGDGTRLSIL.

This chain joins TRBV10-3 and TRBJ2-3, with D tentatively TRBD1 (6 bases). Germline V gene sequence: CDR1 ENHRY, CDR2 SYGVKD. Trimming removed 6 bases from V and 4 bases from J, with 17 bases in between. This CDR3 is built from 15 residues. DNA of the CDR3: TGTGCCATCAGGGCGAAGGGGGAAGGGGCAGATACGCAGTATTTT. This encodes CAIRAKGEGADTQYF.